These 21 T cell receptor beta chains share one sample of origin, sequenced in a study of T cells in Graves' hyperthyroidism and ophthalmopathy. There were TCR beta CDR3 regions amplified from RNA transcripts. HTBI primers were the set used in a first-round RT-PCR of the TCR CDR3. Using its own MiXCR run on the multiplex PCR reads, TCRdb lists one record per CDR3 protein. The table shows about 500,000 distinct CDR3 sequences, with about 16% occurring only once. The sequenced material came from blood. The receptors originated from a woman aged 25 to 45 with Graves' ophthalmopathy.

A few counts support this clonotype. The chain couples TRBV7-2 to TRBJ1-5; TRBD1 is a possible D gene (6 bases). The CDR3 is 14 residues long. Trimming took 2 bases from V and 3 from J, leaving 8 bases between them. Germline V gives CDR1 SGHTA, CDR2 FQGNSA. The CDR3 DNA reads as TGTGCCAGCAGCTTACAGGGGTACAATCAGCCCCAGCATTTT. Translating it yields CASSLQGYNQPQHF.

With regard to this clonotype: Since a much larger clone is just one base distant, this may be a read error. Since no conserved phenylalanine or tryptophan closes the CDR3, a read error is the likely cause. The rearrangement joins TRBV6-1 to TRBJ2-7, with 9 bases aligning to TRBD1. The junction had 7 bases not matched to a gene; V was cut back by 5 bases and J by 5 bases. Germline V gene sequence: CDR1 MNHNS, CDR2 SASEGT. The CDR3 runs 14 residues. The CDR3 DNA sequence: TGTGCCAGCAGTAGGGACAGGGATAAAGACGAGCAGTACCTC. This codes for CASSRDRDKDEQYL.

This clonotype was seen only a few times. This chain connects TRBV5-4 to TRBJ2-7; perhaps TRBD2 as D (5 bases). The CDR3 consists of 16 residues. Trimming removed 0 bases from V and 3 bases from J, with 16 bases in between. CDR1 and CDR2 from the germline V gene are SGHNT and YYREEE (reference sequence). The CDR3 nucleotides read TGTGCCAGCAGCTTGGCCTTTGGCGGGTCTAACTACGAGCAGTACTTC. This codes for CASSLAFGGSNYEQYF.

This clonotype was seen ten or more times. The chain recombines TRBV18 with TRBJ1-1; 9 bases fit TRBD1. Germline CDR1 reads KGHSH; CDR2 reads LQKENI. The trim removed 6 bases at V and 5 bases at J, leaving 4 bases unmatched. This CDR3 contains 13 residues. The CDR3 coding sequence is TGTGCCAGCTCCGGACAGGGGAGGACTGAAGCTTTCTTT. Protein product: CASSGQGRTEAFF.

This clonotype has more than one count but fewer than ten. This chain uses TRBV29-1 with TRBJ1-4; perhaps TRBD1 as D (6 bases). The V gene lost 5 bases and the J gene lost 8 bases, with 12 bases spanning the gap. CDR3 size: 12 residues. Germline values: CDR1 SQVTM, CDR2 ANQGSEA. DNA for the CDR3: TGCAGCGTTCGGACGGGGGGCGAAAAACTGTTTTTT. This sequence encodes CSVRTGGEKLFF.

CDR3 region: CASSTQGRGTDTQYF. The CDR3 bases are TGTGCCAGCAGCACACAGGGAAGGGGCACAGATACGCAGTATTTT. The chain has TRBV9 and TRBJ2-3, with D possibly TRBD1 on 6 matching bases. Per the germline V gene, CDR1 is SGDLS and CDR2 is YYNGEE. The CDR3 spans 15 residues. V was pared by 4 bases and J by 1 base, with 13 bases between.

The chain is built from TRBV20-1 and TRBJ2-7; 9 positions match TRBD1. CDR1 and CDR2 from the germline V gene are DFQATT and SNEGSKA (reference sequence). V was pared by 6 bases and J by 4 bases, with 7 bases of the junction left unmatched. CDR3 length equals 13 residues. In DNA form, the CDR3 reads TGCAGTGCGATCGGGACAGGGCCGTACGAGCAGTACTTC. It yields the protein CSAIGTGPYEQYF.

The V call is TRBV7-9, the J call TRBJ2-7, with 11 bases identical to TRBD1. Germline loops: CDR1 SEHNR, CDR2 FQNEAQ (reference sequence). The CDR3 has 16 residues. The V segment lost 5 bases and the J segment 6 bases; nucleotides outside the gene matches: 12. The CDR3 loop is CASSPDPGQGDSEQYF. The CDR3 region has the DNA TGTGCCAGCAGCCCGGACCCGGGACAGGGGGACTCCGAGCAGTACTTC.

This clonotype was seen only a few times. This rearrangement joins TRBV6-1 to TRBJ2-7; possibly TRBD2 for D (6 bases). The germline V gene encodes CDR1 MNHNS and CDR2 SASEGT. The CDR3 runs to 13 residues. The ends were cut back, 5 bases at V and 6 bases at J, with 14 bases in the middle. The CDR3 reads CASSKPPGVEQYF. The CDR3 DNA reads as TGTGCCAGCAGTAAACCGCCGGGAGTCGAGCAGTACTTC.

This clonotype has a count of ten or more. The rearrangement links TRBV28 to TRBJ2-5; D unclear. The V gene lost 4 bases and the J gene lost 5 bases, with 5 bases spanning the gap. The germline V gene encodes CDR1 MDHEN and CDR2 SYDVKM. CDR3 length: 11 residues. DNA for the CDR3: TGTGCCAGCAGTTGGGCTGAGACCCAGTACTTC. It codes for CASSWAETQYF.

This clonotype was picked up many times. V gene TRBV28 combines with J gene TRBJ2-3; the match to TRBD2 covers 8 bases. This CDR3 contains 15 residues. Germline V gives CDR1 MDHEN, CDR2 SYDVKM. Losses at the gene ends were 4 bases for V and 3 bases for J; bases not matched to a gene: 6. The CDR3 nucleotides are TGTGCCAGCAGTTCGACTGGACTAGCAACAGATACGCAGTATTTT. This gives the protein CASSSTGLATDTQYF.

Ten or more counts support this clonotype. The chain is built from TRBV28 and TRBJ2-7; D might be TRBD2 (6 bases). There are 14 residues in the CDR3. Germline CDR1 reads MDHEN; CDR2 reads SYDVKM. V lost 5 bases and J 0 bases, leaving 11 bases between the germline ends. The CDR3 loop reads CASSPIAASYEQYF. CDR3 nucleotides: TGTGCCAGCAGTCCGATAGCGGCCTCCTACGAGCAGTACTTC.

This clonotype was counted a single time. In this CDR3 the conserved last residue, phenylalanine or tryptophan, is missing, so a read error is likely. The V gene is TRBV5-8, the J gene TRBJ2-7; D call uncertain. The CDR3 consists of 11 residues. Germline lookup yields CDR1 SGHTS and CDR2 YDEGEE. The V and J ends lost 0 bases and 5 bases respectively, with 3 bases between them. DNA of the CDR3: TGTGCCAGCAGCTTGGCCCACGAGCAGTACTTA. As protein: CASSLAHEQYL.

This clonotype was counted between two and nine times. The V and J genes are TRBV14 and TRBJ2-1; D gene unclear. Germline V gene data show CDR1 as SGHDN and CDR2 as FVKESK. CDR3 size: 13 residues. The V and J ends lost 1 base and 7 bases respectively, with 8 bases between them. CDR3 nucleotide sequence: TGTGCCAGCAGCCAAGCTGTACGGAATGAGCAGTTCTTC. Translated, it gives CASSQAVRNEQFF.

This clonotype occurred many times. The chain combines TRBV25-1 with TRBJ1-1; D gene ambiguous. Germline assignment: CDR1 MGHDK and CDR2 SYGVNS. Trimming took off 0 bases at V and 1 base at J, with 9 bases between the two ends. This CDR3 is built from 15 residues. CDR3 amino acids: CASSEYKPGNTEAFF. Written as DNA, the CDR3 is TGTGCCAGCAGTGAATATAAGCCGGGGAACACTGAAGCTTTCTTT.

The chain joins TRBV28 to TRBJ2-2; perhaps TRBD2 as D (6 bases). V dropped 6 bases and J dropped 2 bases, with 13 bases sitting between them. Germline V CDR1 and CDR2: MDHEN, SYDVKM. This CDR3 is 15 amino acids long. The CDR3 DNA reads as TGTGCCAGCAGGTTGGGCGGGACCAACACCGGGGAGCTGTTTTTT. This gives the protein CASRLGGTNTGELFF.

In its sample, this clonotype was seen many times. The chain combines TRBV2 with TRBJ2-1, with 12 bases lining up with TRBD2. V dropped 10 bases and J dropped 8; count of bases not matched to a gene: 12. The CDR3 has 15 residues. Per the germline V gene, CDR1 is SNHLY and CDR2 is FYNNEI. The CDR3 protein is CATRPSGRAIHEQFF. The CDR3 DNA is TGTGCCACACGCCCTAGCGGGAGGGCCATTCATGAGCAGTTCTTC.

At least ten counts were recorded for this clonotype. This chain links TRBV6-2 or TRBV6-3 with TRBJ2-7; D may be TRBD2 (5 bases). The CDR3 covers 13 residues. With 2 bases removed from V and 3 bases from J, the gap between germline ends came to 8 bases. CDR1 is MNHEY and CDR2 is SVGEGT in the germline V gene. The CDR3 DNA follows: TGTGCCAGCAGTTACGTGGGGAGCTACGAGCAGTACTTC. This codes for CASSYVGSYEQYF.

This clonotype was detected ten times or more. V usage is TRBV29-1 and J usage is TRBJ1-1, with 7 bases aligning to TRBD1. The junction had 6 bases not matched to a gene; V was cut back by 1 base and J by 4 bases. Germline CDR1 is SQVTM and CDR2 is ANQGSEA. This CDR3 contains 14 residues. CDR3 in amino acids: CSVEVGQVGTEAFF. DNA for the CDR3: TGCAGCGTTGAAGTCGGACAGGTAGGCACTGAAGCTTTCTTT.

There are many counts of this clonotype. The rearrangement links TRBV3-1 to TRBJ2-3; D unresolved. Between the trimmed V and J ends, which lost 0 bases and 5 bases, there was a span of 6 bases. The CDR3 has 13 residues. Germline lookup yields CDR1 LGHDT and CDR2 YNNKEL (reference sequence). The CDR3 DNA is TGTGCCAGCAGCCAAGAGTCGGGAGATACGCAGTATTTT. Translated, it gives CASSQESGDTQYF.

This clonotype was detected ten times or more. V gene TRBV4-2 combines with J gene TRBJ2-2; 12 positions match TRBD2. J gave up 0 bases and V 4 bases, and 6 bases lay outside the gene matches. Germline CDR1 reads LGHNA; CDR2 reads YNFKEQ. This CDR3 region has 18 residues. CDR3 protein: CASSLATSGGPNTGELFF. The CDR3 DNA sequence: TGTGCCAGCAGCCTGGCGACTAGCGGGGGCCCGAACACCGGGGAGCTGTTTTTT.